This TCR beta chain was recovered during a study of cytomegalovirus exposure and HLA in healthy donors. Primers for the PCR totalled 60 Vbeta and 13 Jbeta. The table came from immunoSEQ multiplex PCR; TCRdb's copy has only in-frame clones and leaves some out. The sample has approximately 76,000 clones, 65% to 75% seen once. This clone was recorded a few times. Trimming cost V 2 bases and J 4 bases; bases outside gene matches: 17. Germline V lookup: CDR1 MNHEY, CDR2 SMNVEV (reference sequence). CDR3 length: 19 residues. Although they were nominally healthy when sampled, donors likely had unrecorded immune exposures.

The sequence was obtained from a woman in her thirties or forties in good health and CMV-seropositive. The sample comprised PBMCs. The chain couples TRBV27 to TRBJ2-1, with 7 positions matching TRBD2. The CDR3: CASSLKGLGRGKKYNEQFF. The CDR3 DNA follows: TGTGCCAGCAGTTTAAAGGGCCTTGGGAGGGGTAAAAAGTACAATGAGCAGTTCTTC.